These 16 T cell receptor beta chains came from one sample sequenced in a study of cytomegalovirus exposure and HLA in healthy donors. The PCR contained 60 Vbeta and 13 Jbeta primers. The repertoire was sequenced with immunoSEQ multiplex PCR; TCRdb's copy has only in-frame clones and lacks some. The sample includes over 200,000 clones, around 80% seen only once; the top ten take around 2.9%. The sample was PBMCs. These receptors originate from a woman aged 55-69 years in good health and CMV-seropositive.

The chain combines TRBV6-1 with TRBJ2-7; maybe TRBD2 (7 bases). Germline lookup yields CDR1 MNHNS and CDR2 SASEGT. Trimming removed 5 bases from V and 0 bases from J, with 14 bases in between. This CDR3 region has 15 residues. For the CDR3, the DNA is TGTGCCAGCAGTCCTTGGGCGGGGGCCTCCTACGAGCAGTACTTC. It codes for CASSPWAGASYEQYF.

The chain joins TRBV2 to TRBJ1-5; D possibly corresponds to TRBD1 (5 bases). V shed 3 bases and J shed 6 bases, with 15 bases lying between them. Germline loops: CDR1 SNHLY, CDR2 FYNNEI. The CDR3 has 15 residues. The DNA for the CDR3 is TGTGCCAGCAGTGATTTGGGGGGAATGGGTCAGCCCCAGCATTTT. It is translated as CASSDLGGMGQPQHF.

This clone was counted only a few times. The CDR3 is CAWSVPAGIGPQHF. CDR3 coding DNA: TGTGCCTGGAGTGTACCGGCGGGAATAGGGCCCCAGCATTTT. The V and J genes are TRBV30 and TRBJ1-5; D not certain. Trimming left V 0 bases short and J 9 bases short, with 15 bases between. Germline V gives CDR1 GTSNPN, CDR2 SVGIG (reference sequence). CDR3 length: 14 residues.

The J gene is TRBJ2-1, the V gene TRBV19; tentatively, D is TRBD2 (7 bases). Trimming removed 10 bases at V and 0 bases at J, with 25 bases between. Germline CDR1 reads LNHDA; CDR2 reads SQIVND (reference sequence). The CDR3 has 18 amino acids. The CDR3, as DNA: TGTGCCACGGGGGGCGGAAGCGGGGCACGTCTCTCCTACAATGAGCAGTTCTTC. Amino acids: CATGGGSGARLSYNEQFF.

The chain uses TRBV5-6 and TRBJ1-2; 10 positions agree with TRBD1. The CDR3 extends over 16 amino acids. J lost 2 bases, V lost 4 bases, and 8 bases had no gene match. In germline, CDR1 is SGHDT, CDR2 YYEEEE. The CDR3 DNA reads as TGTGCCAGCAGCACCCGACAGGGGGCGATAAACTATGGCTACACCTTC. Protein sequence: CASSTRQGAINYGYTF.

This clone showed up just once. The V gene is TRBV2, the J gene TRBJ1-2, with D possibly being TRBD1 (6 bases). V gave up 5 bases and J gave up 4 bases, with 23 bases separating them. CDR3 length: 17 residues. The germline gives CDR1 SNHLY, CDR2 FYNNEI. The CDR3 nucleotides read TGTGCCAGCAGTTCAGAAGGGGGAATTACAGGAATCTATGGCTACACCTTC. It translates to CASSSEGGITGIYGYTF.

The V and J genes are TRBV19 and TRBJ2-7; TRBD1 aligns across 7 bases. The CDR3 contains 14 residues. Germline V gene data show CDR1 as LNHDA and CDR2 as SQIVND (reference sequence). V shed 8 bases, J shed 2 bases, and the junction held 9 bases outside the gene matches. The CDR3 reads CASSLNRGTYEQYF. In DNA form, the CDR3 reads TGTGCCAGTTCGCTTAACAGGGGCACCTACGAGCAGTACTTC. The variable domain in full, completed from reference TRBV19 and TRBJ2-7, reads DGGITQSPKYLFRKEGQNVTLSCEQNLNHDAMYWYRQDPGQGLRLIYYSQIVNDFQKGDIAEGYSVSREKKESFPLTVTSAQKNPTAFYLCASSLNRGTYEQYFGPGTRLTVT.

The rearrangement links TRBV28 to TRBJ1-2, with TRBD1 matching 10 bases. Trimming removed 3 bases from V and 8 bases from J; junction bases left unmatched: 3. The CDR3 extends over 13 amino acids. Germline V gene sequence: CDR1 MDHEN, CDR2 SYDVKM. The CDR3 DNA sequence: TGTGCCAGCAGTTTTGGGACAGGGGACGGCTACACCTTC. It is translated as CASSFGTGDGYTF.

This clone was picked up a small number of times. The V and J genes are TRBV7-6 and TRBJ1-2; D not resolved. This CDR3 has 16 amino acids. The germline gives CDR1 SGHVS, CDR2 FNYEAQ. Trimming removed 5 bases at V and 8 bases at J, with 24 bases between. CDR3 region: CASSAENILLLRGYTF. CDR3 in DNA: TGTGCCAGCAGCGCAGAGAACATCCTCTTACTCAGGGGCTACACCTTC. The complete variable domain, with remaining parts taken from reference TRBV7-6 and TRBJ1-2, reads GAGVSQSPRYKVTKRGQDVALRCDPISGHVSLYWYRQALGQGPEFLTYFNYEAQQDKSGLPNDRFSAERPEGSISTLTIQRTEQRDSAMYRCASSAENILLLRGYTFGSGTRLTVV.

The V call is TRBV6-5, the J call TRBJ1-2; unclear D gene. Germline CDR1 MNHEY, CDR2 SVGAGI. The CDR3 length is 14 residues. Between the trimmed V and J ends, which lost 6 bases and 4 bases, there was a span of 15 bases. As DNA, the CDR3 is TGTGCCAGCAGCCCTTCAAGCAGGTTCTATGGCTACACCTTC. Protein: CASSPSSRFYGYTF.

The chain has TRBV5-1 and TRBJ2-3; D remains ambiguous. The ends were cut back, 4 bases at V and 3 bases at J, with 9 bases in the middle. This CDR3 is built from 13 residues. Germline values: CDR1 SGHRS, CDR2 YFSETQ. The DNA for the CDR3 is TGCGCCAGCAGCACTTCCGTTACAGATACGCAGTATTTT. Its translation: CASSTSVTDTQYF.

The CDR3 region has the DNA TGTGCCAGCAGCCCAGGGGGAGGTAATGAAAAACTGTTTTTT. As protein: CASSPGGGNEKLFF. The chain couples TRBV5-4 to TRBJ1-4; 7 bases agree with TRBD1. Germline lookup yields CDR1 SGHNT and CDR2 YYREEE (reference sequence). The CDR3 is 14 amino acids. Unmatched junction bases numbered 4, after V lost 4 bases and J lost 4 bases. The entire variable domain, with the rest obtained from reference TRBV5-4 and TRBJ1-4, is as follows: ETGVTQSPTHLIKTRGQQVTLRCSSQSGHNTVSWYQQALGQGPQFIFQYYREEENGRGNFPPRFSGLQFPNYSSELNVNALELDDSALYLCASSPGGGNEKLFFGSGTQLSVL.

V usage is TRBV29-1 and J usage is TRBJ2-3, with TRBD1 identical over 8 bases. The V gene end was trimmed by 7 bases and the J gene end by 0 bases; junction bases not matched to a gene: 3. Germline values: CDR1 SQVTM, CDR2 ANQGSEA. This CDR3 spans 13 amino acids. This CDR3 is CSAGTGSTDTQYF. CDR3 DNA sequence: TGCAGCGCCGGGACAGGTAGCACAGATACGCAGTATTTT.

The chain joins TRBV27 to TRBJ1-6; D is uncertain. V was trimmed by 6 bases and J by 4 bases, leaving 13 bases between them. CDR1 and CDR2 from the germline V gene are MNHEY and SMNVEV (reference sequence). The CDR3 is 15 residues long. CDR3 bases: TGTGCCAGCAGGTCTGGATGGAGTTATAATTCACCCCTCCACTTT. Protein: CASRSGWSYNSPLHF.

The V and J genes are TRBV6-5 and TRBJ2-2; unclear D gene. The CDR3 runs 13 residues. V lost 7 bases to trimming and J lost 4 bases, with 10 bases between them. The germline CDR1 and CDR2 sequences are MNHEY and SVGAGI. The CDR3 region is CASIEKTTGELFF. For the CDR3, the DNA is TGTGCCAGCATCGAGAAAACCACCGGGGAGCTGTTTTTT.

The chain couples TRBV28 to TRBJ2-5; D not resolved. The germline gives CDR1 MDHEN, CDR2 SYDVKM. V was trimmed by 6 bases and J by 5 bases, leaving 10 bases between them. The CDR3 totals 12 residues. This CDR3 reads CASSIPRETQYF. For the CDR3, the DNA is TGTGCCAGCAGCATCCCCCGGGAGACCCAGTACTTC.